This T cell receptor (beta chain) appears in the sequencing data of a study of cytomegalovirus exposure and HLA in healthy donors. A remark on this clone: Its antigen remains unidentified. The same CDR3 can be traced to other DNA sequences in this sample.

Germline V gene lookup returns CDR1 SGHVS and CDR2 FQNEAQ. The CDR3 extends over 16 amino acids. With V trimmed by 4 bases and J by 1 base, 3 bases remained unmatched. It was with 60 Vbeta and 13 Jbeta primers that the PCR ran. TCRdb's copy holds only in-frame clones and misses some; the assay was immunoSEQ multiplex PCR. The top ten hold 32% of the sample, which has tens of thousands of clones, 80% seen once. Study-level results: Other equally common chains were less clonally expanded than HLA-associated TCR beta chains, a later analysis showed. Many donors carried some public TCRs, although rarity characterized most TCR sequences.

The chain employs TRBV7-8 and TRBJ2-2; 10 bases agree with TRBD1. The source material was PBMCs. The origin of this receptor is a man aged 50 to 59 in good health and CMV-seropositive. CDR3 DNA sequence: TGTGCCAGCAGCTCCCGGACAGGGGGGAACACCGGGGAGCTGTTTTTT. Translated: CASSSRTGGNTGELFF.